The T cell receptor (beta chain) described here comes from a study of a mutant IDH1 vaccine in newly diagnosed glioma. Study-wide background: Treated patients showed a male proportion of roughly 60%, a female proportion of around 40%, and a mean age of around 40 years. The therapy given earlier, which was standard therapy, consisted of radiotherapy, temozolomide, or both, and most of the patients received both. General study findings and limits: Variations in leading peripheral T cell clonotypes appeared to have no connection with pseudoprogression.

Time point specified: baseline, week 1 (first vaccination visit). Treatment meaning: pre-vaccination baseline after standard-of-care therapy. New WHO grade 3 or 4 IDH1-mutant, ATRX-lost astrocytomas were present in all donors. Per the germline V gene, CDR1 is KGHSH and CDR2 is LQKENI. There are 13 residues in the CDR3. V was clipped by 7 bases and J by 7 bases, with 14 bases between them. In regard to this clone: Its antigen remains unidentified.

TCRdb's table, derived via immunoSEQ multiplex PCR, lists solely in-frame clones and lacks some. The sample consists of about 24,000 clones, roughly 92% of them appearing once. The chain is built from TRBV18 and TRBJ2-1, with TRBD2 as a possible D gene (5 bases). This material consisted of PBMCs, taken from a glioma patient treated with radiotherapy, temozolomide or both. The clonotype comes from a man aged 25-45 years with glioma. The chain's CDR3 is CASFTSVGNEQFF. The CDR3 bases are TGTGCCAGCTTCACTAGTGTTGGGAATGAGCAGTTCTTC.